The present entry profiles one T cell receptor beta chain with its context. This sample was included in a study of cytomegalovirus exposure and HLA in healthy donors. The PCR ran on 60 Vbeta and 13 Jbeta primers. Repertoires were generated with immunoSEQ multiplex PCR, while TCRdb's copy carries only in-frame clones and drops some. The data show roughly 70,000 clones, roughly 82% seen once. This CDR3 has 13 residues. Trimming took off 8 bases at V and 4 bases at J, with 14 bases between the two ends. CDR1 is MNHEY and CDR2 is SVGAGI in the germline V gene. The chain couples TRBV6-5 to TRBJ1-2, with D hard to call. Sequenced input: PBMCs. The receptor was isolated from an older man in good health and CMV-seronegative. For the CDR3, the DNA is TGTGCCAGCTTCGGCAGGTCGACCTATGGCTACACCTTC. It translates to CASFGRSTYGYTF.